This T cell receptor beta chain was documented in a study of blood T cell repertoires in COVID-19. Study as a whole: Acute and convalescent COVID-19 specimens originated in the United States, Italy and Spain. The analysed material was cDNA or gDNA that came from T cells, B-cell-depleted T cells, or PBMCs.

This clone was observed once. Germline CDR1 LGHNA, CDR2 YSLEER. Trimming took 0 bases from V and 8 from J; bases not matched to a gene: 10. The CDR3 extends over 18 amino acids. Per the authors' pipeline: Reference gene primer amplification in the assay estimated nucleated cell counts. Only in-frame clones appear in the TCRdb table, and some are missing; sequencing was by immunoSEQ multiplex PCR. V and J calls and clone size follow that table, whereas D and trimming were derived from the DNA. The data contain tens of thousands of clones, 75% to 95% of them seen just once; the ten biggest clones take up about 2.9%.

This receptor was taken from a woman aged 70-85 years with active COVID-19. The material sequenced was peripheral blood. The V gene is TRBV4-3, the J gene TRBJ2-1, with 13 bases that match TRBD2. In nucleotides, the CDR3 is TGCGCCAGCAGCCAAGATGGGACTAGCGGGAAAGCGGCGTATGAGCAGTTCTTC. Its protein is CASSQDGTSGKAAYEQFF.